This T cell receptor (beta chain) was documented in a study of spatial heterogeneity in lung cancer. General study results and limits: Resection blood, more than follow-up blood, showed ubiquitous expanded tumor TCRs.

CDR3 length equals 19 residues. Looked up from germline, CDR1 is LGHDT and CDR2 is YNNKEL (reference sequence). V was clipped by 0 bases and J by 2 bases, with 21 bases between them. TCRdb fed the 5' RACE reads into MiXCR, producing one record per CDR3 protein. The table lists some 78,000 distinct CDR3 sequences, about 8.5% of them singletons, with 6% to 7% in the top ten. Time point reported: sample taken at primary tumor resection. This clonotype showed up just a few times. Its antigen remains unknown. The genes are TRBV3-1 and TRBJ2-3; a weak D match, TRBD2 (5 bases). The TCR comes from a male donor with early-stage non-small cell lung cancer. Sequences were derived from PBMCs, sampled at surgery. The CDR3 DNA reads TGTGCCAGCAGCCAAGAAGGGTTTGTTAGGGCGGGCAACACAGATACGCAGTATTTT. It codes for CASSQEGFVRAGNTDTQYF.